This T cell receptor (beta chain) was recovered during a study of tumor and adjacent non-tumor tissue in lung cancer. CDR3 length: 15 amino acids. The V gene's germline CDR1 is MNHEY and CDR2 SVGAGI. TCRbeta libraries were built with three rounds of nested PCR, modified from ARM-PCR. TCRdb re-analysed the multiplex PCR reads in MiXCR, keeping a single row per CDR3 protein. The profile shows under 140,000 distinct CDR3 sequences, under 90% of them singletons. RNA was extracted from bulk tissue without any cell sorting. The study's findings and limits: Patients with more diverse tumor TCRs had worse survival. Normal lung showed higher cumulative top 100 clone frequency than tumor.

As concerns this clonotype: Its antigen is as yet unknown. The junction differs from germline at one of its ends, possibly a read error.

Sequences were obtained from lung tumor tissue. The TCR comes from a man aged 65 to 79 with non-small cell lung cancer. The chain has TRBV6-5 and TRBJ1-2; no reliable D call. CDR3 bases: TGTGCCAGAAGTTTCCGGAGTGGTCGTAACTATGGCTACACCTTC. This translates into CARSFRSGRNYGYTF.